The TCR beta chain described here comes from a study of shared clonotypes between healthy human individuals. Clones were read by immunoSEQ multiplex PCR, and TCRdb kept only the in-frame ones, dropping some. The sample lists around 1.9 million clones, about 92% seen once, with 1.7% in the top ten. V was pared by 7 bases and J by 2 bases, with 14 bases between. This CDR3 has 14 residues. Germline CDR1 MNHEY, CDR2 SMNVEV (reference sequence). CD45RO-negative, CCR7-positively selected cells formed the naive CD8 fraction, excluding terminally differentiated effector memory CD45RA+ cells. The sequencing input was naive CD8+ T cells from PBMCs. The origin of this receptor is a young man in good health. Some clones in this sample may be carry-over from other donors' samples. The chain combines TRBV27 with TRBJ2-5, with D perhaps TRBD2 (5 bases). CDR3 sequence: CASTPIGGQETQYF. The DNA of the CDR3 is TGTGCCAGCACCCCCATCGGCGGGCAAGAGACCCAGTACTTC.